Following are 7 T cell receptor beta chains from one sample sequenced in a study of blood T cell repertoires in COVID-19. Here immunoSEQ multiplex PCR was the method, and the copy in TCRdb shows in-frame clones only, minus some. This repertoire shows roughly 200,000 clones, around 89% found once; its top ten account for more than 3.5%. Sequenced input: peripheral blood. The receptors were gathered from a young woman with acute or convalescent COVID-19.

This clone turned up a few times. This sequence joins TRBV10-1 and TRBJ1-1, with TRBD1 matching 7 bases. CDR1 and CDR2 (germline): WNHNN, SYGVQD (reference sequence). This CDR3 is 15 amino acids long. V was clipped by 6 bases and J by 0 bases; unmatched bases: 7. The CDR3 nucleotides are TGCGCCAGCAGACGGGACAGTTCCGTGAACACTGAAGCTTTCTTT. Protein sequence: CASRRDSSVNTEAFF.

This rearrangement joins TRBV5-1 to TRBJ2-6, with D perhaps matching TRBD2 (7 bases). Trimming cost V 5 bases and J 0 bases, with 18 bases left between them. Germline values: CDR1 SGHRS, CDR2 YFSETQ. The CDR3 is 18 amino acids. CDR3 DNA: TGCGCCAGCAGTCCCGCGGGGGACACTATCTCTGGGGCCAACGTCCTGACTTTC. Protein product: CASSPAGDTISGANVLTF.

The chain employs TRBV4-2 and TRBJ1-2, with 8 bases aligning to TRBD1. The junction had 3 bases not matched to a gene; V was cut back by 1 base and J by 2 bases. This CDR3 comprises 15 residues. The germline V gene has CDR1 LGHNA and CDR2 YNFKEQ. The CDR3 nucleotides read TGTGCCAGCAGCCAAGTAGGACAGGGAAACTATGGCTACACCTTC. Its protein is CASSQVGQGNYGYTF.

The chain combines TRBV9 with TRBJ1-1, with 8 bases matching TRBD1. Unmatched junction bases numbered 9, after V lost 4 bases and J lost 7 bases. This CDR3 has 14 amino acids. Germline assignment: CDR1 SGDLS and CDR2 YYNGEE. The DNA for the CDR3 is TGTGCCAGCAGCCCTACAGGGGGGAGGGGTGAAGCTTTCTTT. Translated, it gives CASSPTGGRGEAFF.

This sequence joins TRBV2 and TRBJ1-4, with D uncertain. V dropped 3 bases and J dropped 3 bases, with 8 bases sitting between them. This CDR3 is built from 14 residues. The germline V gene has CDR1 SNHLY and CDR2 FYNNEI. This chain's CDR3 is CASSEWGANEKLFF. In nucleotides, the CDR3 is TGTGCCAGCAGTGAGTGGGGAGCTAATGAAAAACTGTTTTTT.

In this sample, this clone turned up once. V gene TRBV28 combines with J gene TRBJ2-2; tentatively, D is TRBD1 (5 bases). V lost 4 bases, J lost 0 bases, and 6 bases lay in between. CDR3 length: 14 residues. The germline V gene has CDR1 MDHEN and CDR2 SYDVKM. CDR3 in DNA: TGTGCCAGCAGTTGGGGCGCGAACACCGGGGAGCTGTTTTTT. Translating gives CASSWGANTGELFF.

This clone was seen only once. The V call is TRBV19, the J call TRBJ1-4; tentative D call: TRBD1 (5 bases). V was pared by 3 bases and J by 0 bases, with 8 bases between. From germline, CDR1 is LNHDA and CDR2 SQIVND (reference sequence). CDR3 size: 15 residues. The CDR3 DNA is TGTGCCAGTAGTATTGACAGCGCAACTAATGAAAAACTGTTTTTT. Its translation is CASSIDSATNEKLFF.